This T cell receptor beta chain emerged from a study of spatial heterogeneity in lung cancer. This CDR3 comprises 16 residues. The germline V gene has CDR1 MNHNY and CDR2 SVGAGI (reference sequence). Losses at the gene ends were 6 bases for V and 0 bases for J; bases not matched to a gene: 3. TCRdb reprocessed the 5' RACE reads via MiXCR and lists one record per CDR3 protein. The repertoire holds 39,000 or so distinct CDR3 sequences, with 7.5% as singletons. This clonotype was counted ten times or more. The time point is: sample taken at primary tumor resection. V usage is TRBV6-6 and J usage is TRBJ2-1; TRBD2 aligns across 12 bases. This clonotype was obtained from a male donor with early-stage non-small cell lung cancer. The input for sequencing was PBMCs, taken at surgery. CDR3 bases: TGTGCCAGCAGGCCGACTAGCGGGGGCTCCTACAATGAGCAGTTCTTC. Its protein product is CASRPTSGGSYNEQFF.